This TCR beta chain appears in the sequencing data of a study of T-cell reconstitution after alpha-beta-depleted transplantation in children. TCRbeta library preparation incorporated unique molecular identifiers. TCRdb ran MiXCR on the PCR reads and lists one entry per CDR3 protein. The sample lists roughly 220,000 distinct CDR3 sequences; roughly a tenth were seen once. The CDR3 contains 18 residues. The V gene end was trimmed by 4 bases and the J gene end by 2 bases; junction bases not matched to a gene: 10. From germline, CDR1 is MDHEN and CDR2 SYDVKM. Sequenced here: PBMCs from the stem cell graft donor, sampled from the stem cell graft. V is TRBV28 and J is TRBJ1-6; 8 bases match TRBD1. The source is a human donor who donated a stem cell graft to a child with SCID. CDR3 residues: CASSSDRADGPYNSPLHF. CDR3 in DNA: TGTGCCAGCAGTTCGGACAGGGCAGATGGCCCCTATAATTCACCCCTCCACTTT.